The present T cell receptor beta chain was sequenced within a study of blood T cell repertoires in COVID-19. At the level of the study: The origin of the acute and convalescent COVID-19 samples was the United States, Italy and Spain. Sources were T cells, B-cell-depleted T cells, or PBMCs; the material itself was cDNA or gDNA.

V was clipped by 6 bases and J by 8 bases; unmatched bases: 6. CDR3 length: 13 residues. Germline CDR1 SNHLY, CDR2 FYNNEI. Per the study methods: Reference gene primer amplification in the assay estimated nucleated cell counts. The repertoire was sequenced with immunoSEQ multiplex PCR; TCRdb's copy has only in-frame clones and lacks some. V and J calls and clone size are given by that table; D and trimming were obtained from the DNA. This sample has approximately 280,000 clones, with over 75% found just once. This clonotype originated in a woman between 70 and 85 years old with acute or convalescent COVID-19. The chain employs TRBV2 and TRBJ2-4, with 8 bases that match TRBD2. Sequencing was done on a sample of peripheral blood. CDR3 sequence (DNA): TGTGCCAGCAGCGGACTAGCTTGGGACATTCAGTACTTC. This translates into CASSGLAWDIQYF.